These 20 T cell receptor beta chains came from one sample sequenced in a study of Graves' ophthalmopathy and Graves' hyperthyroidism. Transcripts of RNA were the source for amplifying TCR beta CDR3 regions. Second-round multiplex PCR followed a first-round RT-PCR using HTBI primers. TCRdb ran MiXCR on the multiplex PCR reads and lists one entry per CDR3 protein. The table lists about 590,000 distinct CDR3 sequences, about two fifths of them singletons. Input material: peripheral blood or thyroid tissue (not recorded which). These TCRs come from an adult man with Graves' hyperthyroidism.

This clonotype was picked up a small number of times. The V and J genes are TRBV24-1 and TRBJ2-2; unclear D gene. This CDR3 is 14 amino acids long. Germline CDR1 and CDR2: KGHDR and SFDVKD. Trimming cost V 6 bases and J 4 bases, with 11 bases left between them. The CDR3 DNA reads as TGTGCCACCAGTCTCTCAGTGTCCACCGGGGAGCTGTTTTTT. Amino acids: CATSLSVSTGELFF.

Ten or more counts support this clonotype. The V call is TRBV12-5, the J call TRBJ1-1; D possibly corresponds to TRBD1 (5 bases). Germline V gene data show CDR1 as LGHNT and CDR2 as FRNRAP. The CDR3 has 15 amino acids. Trimming removed 3 bases from V and 2 bases from J, with 13 bases in between. The CDR3 coding sequence is TGTGCTAGTGGTTTCGTCCTGGGGGGAAACACTGAAGCTTTCTTT. Its translation: CASGFVLGGNTEAFF.

This clonotype was seen many times. The rearrangement joins TRBV10-3 to TRBJ1-1, with a tentative D call TRBD1 (5 bases). V lost 4 bases and J 3 bases, leaving 12 bases between the germline ends. This CDR3 has 14 residues. Looked up from germline, CDR1 is ENHRY and CDR2 is SYGVKD. The DNA for the CDR3 is TGTGCCATCAGTGTGGGGCGGGTTCACACTGAAGCTTTCTTT. Its translation: CAISVGRVHTEAFF.

The V and J genes are TRBV28 and TRBJ2-7, with a weak D call TRBD2 (5 bases). Germline values: CDR1 MDHEN, CDR2 SYDVKM. V was cut by 4 bases and J by 4 bases, with 20 bases left in between. The CDR3 length is 16 residues. The CDR3 loop reads CASSWTPRGSGYEQYF. The CDR3 DNA is TGTGCCAGCAGTTGGACCCCACGGGGTTCAGGATACGAGCAGTACTTC.

This chain links TRBV5-8 with TRBJ1-5, with TRBD1 identical over 7 bases. The ends lost 1 base at V and 2 bases at J; junction bases unmatched: 12. This CDR3 has 18 residues. Germline V lookup: CDR1 SGHTS, CDR2 YDEGEE. Written as DNA, the CDR3 is TGTGCCAGCAGCTTGTGGTTCGGGTCAGGGGGACGCAATCAGCCCCAGCATTTT. Translated: CASSLWFGSGGRNQPQHF.

This clonotype was detected ten times or more. J is TRBJ1-2 and V is TRBV15; TRBD1 agrees at 8 bases. From germline, CDR1 is LNHNV and CDR2 YYDKDF (reference sequence). The ends lost 1 base at V and 7 bases at J; junction bases unmatched: 5. The CDR3 loop spans 14 amino acids. This CDR3 reads CATSRGQGFAGYTF. In DNA, the CDR3 is TGTGCCACCAGCAGAGGACAGGGGTTCGCTGGCTACACCTTC.

This clonotype was detected only a few times. The V gene is TRBV4-1, the J gene TRBJ1-6; 7 bases line up with TRBD1. The V gene's germline CDR1 is MGHRA and CDR2 YSYEKL. This CDR3 is 17 amino acids long. Trimming took 2 bases from V and 5 from J; bases not matched to a gene: 9. CDR3 amino acids: CASSQPHGQADNSPLHF. The CDR3 coding sequence is TGCGCCAGCAGCCAACCCCACGGACAGGCGGATAATTCACCCCTCCACTTT.

This clonotype turned up a few times. V gene TRBV24-1 combines with J gene TRBJ2-2, with D hard to call. The ends were cut back, 1 base at V and 1 base at J, with 6 bases in the middle. Germline CDR1 is KGHDR and CDR2 is SFDVKD. The CDR3 has 15 amino acids. For the CDR3, the DNA is TGTGCCACCAGTGATTTTACACAGAACACCGGGGAGCTGTTTTTT. Encoded protein: CATSDFTQNTGELFF.

V usage is TRBV7-2 and J usage is TRBJ1-2; 9 bases align to TRBD1. The ends lost 2 bases at V and 5 bases at J; junction bases unmatched: 6. The CDR3 extends over 15 amino acids. Germline V gene data show CDR1 as SGHTA and CDR2 as FQGNSA. CDR3 sequence (DNA): TGTGCCAGCAGCTTATCGGGACAGGGTCTGTATGGCTACACCTTC. Amino acids: CASSLSGQGLYGYTF.

This clonotype was seen more than once but under ten times. The rearrangement joins TRBV28 to TRBJ2-2; D gene uncertain. Looked up from germline, CDR1 is MDHEN and CDR2 is SYDVKM. The CDR3 covers 17 residues. V shed 2 bases and J shed 4 bases, with 17 bases lying between them. CDR3 coding DNA: TGTGCCAGCAGTTTAGAGGTGGGCGTGGGTAGCACCGGGGAGCTGTTTTTT. Protein product: CASSLEVGVGSTGELFF. The full variable domain, in which reference TRBV28 and TRBJ2-2 provide the parts outside the CDR3, is DVKVTQSSRYLVKRTGEKVFLECVQDMDHENMFWYRQDPGLGLRLIYFSYDVKMKEKGDIPEGYSVSREKKERFSLILESASTNQTSMYLCASSLEVGVGSTGELFFGEGSRLTVL.

This clonotype was picked up a small number of times. The rearrangement uses TRBV7-2 and TRBJ1-1; D remains unclear. Trimming removed 5 bases at V and 0 bases at J, with 22 bases between. The CDR3 totals 18 residues. CDR1 is SGHTA, CDR2 FQGNSA, per germline. The CDR3 here is CASSQPTILGNLNTEAFF. The CDR3, as DNA: TGTGCCAGCAGCCAGCCGACGATTTTGGGAAATTTGAACACTGAAGCTTTCTTT.

This clonotype was counted ten times or more. In DNA form, the CDR3 reads TGTGCCAGCAGCTTAGAAGTTAGCGCGAGCTCCTACGAGCAGTACTTC. The encoded protein is CASSLEVSASSYEQYF. The rearrangement joins TRBV7-2 to TRBJ2-7, with a possible D match to TRBD2 (5 bases). The length of the CDR3 is 16 residues. Germline-derived CDR1 and CDR2 are SGHTA and FQGNSA. The ends were cut back, 1 base at V and 0 bases at J, with 13 bases in the middle.

CDR3 sequence: CASSSSGGRAFF. DNA of the CDR3: TGTGCCAGCAGCAGCAGCGGGGGACGAGCTTTCTTT. V and J are TRBV7-9 and TRBJ1-1, with D maybe TRBD1 (5 bases). Per germline, CDR1 SEHNR and CDR2 FQNEAQ (reference sequence). The CDR3 runs 12 residues. Trimming removed 5 bases at V and 10 bases at J, with 14 bases between.

The table lists this clonotype with many counts. DNA of the CDR3: TGTGCCAGCAGTGAGGGAAACACCATATATTTT. The encoded protein is CASSEGNTIYF. The chain links TRBV6-1 to TRBJ1-3; no reliable D call. This CDR3 has 11 amino acids. V was trimmed by 3 bases and J by 4 bases, leaving 1 base between them. Germline V gives CDR1 MNHNS, CDR2 SASEGT.

The chain recombines TRBV7-9 with TRBJ1-5, with a possible D match to TRBD1 (5 bases). V was clipped by 0 bases and J by 7 bases, with 13 bases between them. Looked up from germline, CDR1 is SEHNR and CDR2 is FQNEAQ (reference sequence). The CDR3 totals 15 residues. The CDR3 region has the DNA TGTGCCAGCAGCTTAGCGGCGGGGGTAGGCCAGCCCCAGCATTTT. This translates into CASSLAAGVGQPQHF.

Notes on this clonotype: A much larger clone differs from this one at a single base, so this may be a read error. The chain combines TRBV29-1 with TRBJ2-7; D call uncertain. This CDR3 has 12 residues. Germline-derived CDR1 and CDR2 are SQVTM and ANQGSEA. DNA for the CDR3: TGCAGTGCCCAGCTCGCCCTCTACGAGCAGTACTTC. This codes for CSAQLALYEQYF.

The chain has TRBV15 and TRBJ2-1, with unresolved D. The V and J ends lost 1 base and 9 bases respectively, with 7 bases between them. Germline-derived CDR1 and CDR2 are LNHNV and YYDKDF (reference sequence). The CDR3 length is 12 residues. The CDR3 loop reads CATSRGMSEQFF. The CDR3 coding sequence is TGTGCCACCAGCAGAGGCATGAGTGAGCAGTTCTTC.

The rearrangement joins TRBV7-9 to TRBJ2-5; D may match TRBD1 or TRBD2 (5 bases each). The CDR3 has 14 residues. The V end lost 5 bases, the J end lost 1 base, and 11 bases lay between the germline ends. Germline assignment: CDR1 SEHNR and CDR2 FQNEAQ (reference sequence). The CDR3 DNA reads TGTGCCAGCAGCACAGGACTGAGCCAAGAGACCCAGTACTTC. This translates into CASSTGLSQETQYF. The full variable domain, completed using reference TRBV7-9 and TRBJ2-5, is DTGVSQNPRHKITKRGQNVTFRCDPISEHNRLYWYRQTLGQGPEFLTYFQNEAQLEKSRLLSDRFSAERPKGSFSTLEIQRTEQGDSAMYLCASSTGLSQETQYFGPGTRLLVL.

This clonotype was detected only a few times. The junction does not match germline at one end; this may be a read error. The chain links TRBV5-4 to TRBJ2-2; D possibly corresponds to TRBD1 (5 bases). This CDR3 has 14 amino acids. Germline loops: CDR1 SGHNT, CDR2 YYREEE (reference sequence). The CDR3 here is CASSLNRNAGELFF. The CDR3 nucleotides are TGTGCCAGCAGCTTGAACAGGAACGCCGGGGAGCTGTTTTTT. Supplemented by reference TRBV5-4 and TRBJ2-2, the full variable domain reads ETGVTQSPTHLIKTRGQQVTLRCSSQSGHNTVSWYQQALGQGPQFIFQYYREEENGRGNFPPRFSGLQFPNYSSELNVNALELDDSALYLCASSLNRNAGELFFGEGSRLTVL.

This rearrangement joins TRBV2 to TRBJ2-3; possibly TRBD1 for D (5 bases). Germline CDR1 is SNHLY and CDR2 is FYNNEI. V lost 3 bases and J 1 base, leaving 14 bases between the germline ends. This CDR3 contains 16 residues. The CDR3 DNA follows: TGTGCCAGCAGTGAGACAGCTGGCTTCGGCACAGATACGCAGTATTTT. It yields the protein CASSETAGFGTDTQYF.